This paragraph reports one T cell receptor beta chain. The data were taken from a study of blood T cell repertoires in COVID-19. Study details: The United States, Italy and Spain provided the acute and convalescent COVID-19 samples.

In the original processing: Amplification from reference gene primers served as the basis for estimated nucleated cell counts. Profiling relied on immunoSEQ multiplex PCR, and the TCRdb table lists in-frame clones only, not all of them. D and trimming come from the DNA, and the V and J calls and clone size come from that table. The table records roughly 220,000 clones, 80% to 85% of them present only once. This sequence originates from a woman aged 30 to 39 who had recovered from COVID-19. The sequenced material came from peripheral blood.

The CDR3 sequence: CASSFGTGIRAADTQYF. CDR3 nucleotide sequence: TGTGCCAGCAGCTTTGGGACAGGGATTCGGGCGGCAGATACGCAGTATTTT. This rearrangement joins TRBV5-6 to TRBJ2-3, with 9 bases that match TRBD1. V was clipped by 2 bases and J by 4 bases; unmatched bases: 11. This CDR3 comprises 17 residues. Germline-derived CDR1 and CDR2 are SGHDT and YYEEEE.